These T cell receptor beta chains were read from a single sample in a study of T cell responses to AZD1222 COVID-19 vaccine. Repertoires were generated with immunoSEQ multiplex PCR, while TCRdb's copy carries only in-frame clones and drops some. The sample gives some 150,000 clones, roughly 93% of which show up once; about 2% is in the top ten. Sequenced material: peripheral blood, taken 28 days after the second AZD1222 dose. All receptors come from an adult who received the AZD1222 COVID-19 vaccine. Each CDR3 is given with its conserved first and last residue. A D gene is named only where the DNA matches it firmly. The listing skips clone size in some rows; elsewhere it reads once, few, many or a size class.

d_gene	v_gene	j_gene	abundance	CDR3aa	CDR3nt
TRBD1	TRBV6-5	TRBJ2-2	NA	CASSLRRTGETGELFF	TGTGCCAGCAGTTTGAGGCGGACAGGGGAAACCGGGGAGCTGTTTTTT
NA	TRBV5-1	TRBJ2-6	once	CASSLVPGSGANVLTF	TGCGCCAGCAGCTTGGTCCCGGGATCTGGGGCCAACGTCCTGACTTTC
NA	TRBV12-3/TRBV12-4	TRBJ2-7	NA	CASSVDSYEQYF	TGTGCCAGCAGTGTCGACAGCTACGAGCAGTACTTC
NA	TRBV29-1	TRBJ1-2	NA	CSVQQGRANYGYTF	TGCAGCGTTCAACAGGGCCGAGCTAACTATGGCTACACCTTC
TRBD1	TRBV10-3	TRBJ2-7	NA	CAISPGQGGYEQYF	TGTGCCATCAGCCCGGGACAGGGGGGCTACGAGCAGTACTTC
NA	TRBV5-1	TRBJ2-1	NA	CASSPGGGGRDNEQFF	TGCGCCAGCAGCCCGGGGGGCGGGGGAAGGGACAATGAGCAGTTCTTC
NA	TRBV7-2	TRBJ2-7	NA	CASSSKQYF	TGTGCCAGCAGCTCCAAGCAGTACTTC
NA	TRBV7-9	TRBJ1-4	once	CASSFGGIEKLFF	TGTGCCAGCAGCTTCGGAGGGATCGAAAAACTGTTTTTT
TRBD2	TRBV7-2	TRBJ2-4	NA	CASSRRQRGGQNIQYF	TGTGCCAGCAGCCGCCGGCAGCGGGGGGGCCAAAACATTCAGTACTTC
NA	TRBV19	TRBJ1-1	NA	CASRGQARGNTEAFF	TGTGCCAGTAGAGGGCAGGCAAGGGGGAACACTGAAGCTTTCTTT
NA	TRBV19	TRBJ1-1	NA	CASSISPNTEAFF	TGTGCCAGTAGTATCTCCCCGAACACTGAAGCTTTCTTT
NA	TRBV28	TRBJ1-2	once	CASSLSDRPFYGYTF	TGTGCCAGCAGTTTATCGGACAGACCTTTCTATGGCTACACCTTC
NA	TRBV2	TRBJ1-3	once	CASHVGGNTIYF	TGTGCCAGCCACGTAGGGGGAAACACCATATATTTT
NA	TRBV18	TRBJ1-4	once	CASSPGARSEKLFF	TGTGCCAGCTCACCAGGGGCCCGAAGTGAAAAACTGTTTTTT
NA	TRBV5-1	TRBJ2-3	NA	CASSLEGDTQYF	TGCGCCAGCAGCTTGGAGGGGGATACGCAGTATTTT
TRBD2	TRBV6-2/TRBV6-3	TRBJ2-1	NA	CASSWASGTNEQFF	TGTGCCAGCAGTTGGGCTAGCGGAACCAATGAGCAGTTCTTC
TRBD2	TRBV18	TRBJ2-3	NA	CASSPGLAPTDTQYF	TGTGCCAGCTCACCGGGACTAGCCCCCACAGATACGCAGTATTTT
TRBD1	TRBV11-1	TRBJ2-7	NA	CASSPRGTGNEQYF	TGTGCCAGCAGTCCGAGGGGGACAGGTAACGAGCAGTACTTC
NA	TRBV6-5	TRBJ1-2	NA	CASSYAIAIPYGYTF	TGTGCCAGCAGTTACGCGATAGCTATCCCCTATGGCTACACCTTC
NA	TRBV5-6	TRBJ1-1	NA	CASSLGGMNTEAFF	TGTGCCAGCAGCTTGGGGGGCATGAACACTGAAGCTTTCTTT
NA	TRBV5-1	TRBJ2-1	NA	CASSLNLAQSSYNEQFF	TGCGCCAGCAGCCTCAATCTAGCGCAGAGCTCCTACAATGAGCAGTTCTTC
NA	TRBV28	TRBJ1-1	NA	CASSSAGRVNTEAFF	TGTGCCAGCAGTTCGGCCGGGAGAGTGAACACTGAAGCTTTCTTT
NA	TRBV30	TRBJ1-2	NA	CAWSVRSSFKGYTF	TGTGCCTGGAGTGTACGATCCAGTTTTAAAGGCTACACCTTC
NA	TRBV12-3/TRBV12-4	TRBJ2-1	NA	CASSPDSHEQFF	TGTGCCAGCAGTCCCGACAGTCATGAGCAGTTCTTC
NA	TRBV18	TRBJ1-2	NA	CASSHTDNYGYTF	TGTGCCAGCTCCCACACAGATAACTATGGCTACACCTTC
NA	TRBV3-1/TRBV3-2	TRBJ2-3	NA	CASSQDTDTQYF	TGTGCCAGCAGCCAAGACACAGATACGCAGTATTTT
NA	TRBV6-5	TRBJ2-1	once	CASIPTGLGRNEQFF	TGTGCCAGCATTCCGACAGGATTGGGTCGCAATGAGCAGTTCTTC
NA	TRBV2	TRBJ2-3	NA	CASSGQGLGTDTQYF	TGTGCCAGCAGTGGGCAGGGCCTAGGCACAGATACGCAGTATTTT
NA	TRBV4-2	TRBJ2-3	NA	CASSQELADTQYF	TGTGCCAGCAGCCAAGAATTGGCAGATACGCAGTATTTT
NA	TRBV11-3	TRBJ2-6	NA	CASSPGATPNVLTF	TGTGCCAGCAGCCCGGGCGCCACCCCTAACGTCCTGACTTTC
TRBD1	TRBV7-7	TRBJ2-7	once	CASSRSGTGGSEQYF	TGTGCTAGCAGCCGCTCCGGGACAGGGGGCTCCGAGCAGTACTTC
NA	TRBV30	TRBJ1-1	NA	CAWSPAHFPHAFF	TGTGCCTGGAGTCCCGCGCACTTTCCCCATGCTTTCTTT
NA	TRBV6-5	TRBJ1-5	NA	CASNTGTSNQPQHF	TGTGCCAGCAATACAGGGACAAGCAATCAGCCCCAGCATTTT
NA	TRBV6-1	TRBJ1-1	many	CASSEGEAGGGRAFF	TGTGCCAGCAGTGAAGGTGAGGCCGGGGGAGGACGAGCTTTCTTT
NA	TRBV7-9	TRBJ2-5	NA	CASSLDRLQETQYF	TGTGCCAGCAGCCTCGACAGGCTCCAAGAGACCCAGTACTTC
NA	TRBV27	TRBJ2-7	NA	CASSPSGRRGLYEQYF	TGTGCCAGCAGCCCATCGGGCAGGCGGGGGCTCTACGAGCAGTACTTC
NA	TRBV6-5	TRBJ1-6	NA	CASSRPESPLHF	TGTGCCAGCAGCCGGCCGGAGTCACCCCTCCACTTT
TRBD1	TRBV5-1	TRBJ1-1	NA	CASSPDRTNTEAFF	TGCGCCAGCAGCCCGGACAGGACGAACACTGAAGCTTTCTTT
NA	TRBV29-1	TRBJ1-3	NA	CSVVAGPSGNTIYF	TGCAGCGTCGTGGCCGGCCCCTCTGGAAACACCATATATTTT
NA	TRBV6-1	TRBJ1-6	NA	CASSEWMGGRDSPLHF	TGTGCCAGCAGTGAATGGATGGGCGGCCGTGATTCACCCCTCCACTTT
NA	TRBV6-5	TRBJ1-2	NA	CASSYSKQWGYTF	TGTGCCAGCAGTTACTCGAAACAGTGGGGCTACACCTTC
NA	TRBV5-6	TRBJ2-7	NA	CASSYSYEQYF	TGTGCCAGCAGCTACTCCTACGAGCAGTACTTC
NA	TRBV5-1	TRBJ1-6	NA	CASSATMSSYNSPLHF	TGCGCCAGCAGCGCCACCATGAGCTCCTATAATTCACCCCTCCACTTT
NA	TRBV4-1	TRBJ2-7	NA	CASSQAQTGYEQYF	TGCGCCAGCAGCCAAGCCCAGACTGGGTACGAGCAGTACTTC
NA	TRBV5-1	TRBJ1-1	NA	CASSLSTGHLNTEAFF	TGCGCCAGCAGCTTGAGCACAGGCCATCTGAACACTGAAGCTTTCTTT